This is a list of T cell receptor beta chains from one sample in a study of T cell repertoires in cytomegalovirus infection. TCRdb recomputed calls from the reads with MiXCR, one row per CDR3 protein. The table lists about 310,000 distinct CDR3 sequences, roughly a sixth of them singletons. Sequenced input: PBMCs. These TCRs come from a human donor in good health (CMV status not recorded). Some clones in this sample may be carry-over from other donors' samples. Each CDR3 is given with its conserved first and last residue. A D gene is named only where the DNA matches it firmly. Part of the rows lack a size; the others show once, few, many or a class for expanded clones.

j_gene | d_gene | abundance | v_gene | CDR3nt | CDR3aa
TRBJ1-2 | - | - | TRBV28 | TGTGCCAGCGGCCAGCCCACTAGAGGCTATGGCTACACCTTC | CASGQPTRGYGYTF
TRBJ1-3 | - | few | TRBV12-3/TRBV12-4 | TGTGCCAGCAGTTTAGGGCAGGGGCTCACTGGAAACACCATATATTTT | CASSLGQGLTGNTIYF
TRBJ1-4 | TRBD1 | - | TRBV28 | TGTGCCAGCAGTCCTTCCGGGACAGAGAGTGAAAAACTGTTTTTT | CASSPSGTESEKLFF
TRBJ2-3 | - | - | TRBV6-2/TRBV6-3 | TGTGCCAGCAGTTACTCTGGCCCGCATACGCAGTATTTT | CASSYSGPHTQYF
TRBJ1-5 | TRBD1 | many | TRBV24-1 | TGTGCCACCAACCAACAGGGGTATAGCAATCAGCCCCAGCATTTT | CATNQQGYSNQPQHF
TRBJ2-1 | TRBD1 | few | TRBV24-1 | TGTGCCACCAGTGATAACAGGGGGCGGGATGAGCAGTTCTTC | CATSDNRGRDEQFF
TRBJ2-3 | - | - | TRBV6-5 | TGTGCCAGCAGTAGAGCGGGTCATGGCACAGATACGCAGTATTTT | CASSRAGHGTDTQYF
TRBJ2-7 | - | - | TRBV2 | TGTGCCAGCAGTGGCGCTGCTCATGCAATTCGTCGGTACTTC | CASSGAAHAIRRYF
TRBJ2-5 | - | few | TRBV4-2 | TGTGCCAGCAGCCCAGGGGAGGGCACAGGGTACCAAGAGACCCAGTACTTC | CASSPGEGTGYQETQYF
TRBJ2-1 | TRBD1 | many | TRBV7-3 | TGTGCCAGCAGCTTAGCCGGGACAGGCCAATACAATGAGCAGTTCTTC | CASSLAGTGQYNEQFF
TRBJ2-1 | - | - | TRBV5-4 | TGTGCCAGCAGCGCCATGGGGGGGCCTCGCTACAATGAGCAGTTCTTC | CASSAMGGPRYNEQFF
TRBJ2-3 | - | - | TRBV6-2/TRBV6-3 | TGTGCCAGCAGTTACGGGGGGTCCCGAGATACGCAGTATTTT | CASSYGGSRDTQYF
TRBJ2-7 | TRBD1 | many | TRBV5-1 | TGCGCCAGCAGCTTGGCGGTAGGACAGGACGAGCAGTACTTC | CASSLAVGQDEQYF
TRBJ2-3 | - | few | TRBV4-3 | TGCGCCAGCAGCCAGGGGCCGGGGGACACCTACACAGATACGCAGTATTTT | CASSQGPGDTYTDTQYF
TRBJ2-3 | - | few | TRBV20-1 | TGCAGTGCTACCGCGACCCAAATCCTCAGCACAGATACGCAGTATTTT | CSATATQILSTDTQYF
TRBJ2-1 | - | - | TRBV4-2 | TGTGCCAGCAGCCAAGAACCGGGACGTCGGGAATACAATGAGCAGTTCTTC | CASSQEPGRREYNEQFF
TRBJ1-1 | - | few | TRBV7-2 | TGTGCCAGCAGCTTTTCCTGGGAGACTGAAGCTTTCTTT | CASSFSWETEAFF
TRBJ2-7 | - | many | TRBV6-5 | TGTGCCAGCAGCAAAACCCGGTACGAGCAGTACTTC | CASSKTRYEQYF
TRBJ1-6 | - | few | TRBV28 | TGTGCCAGCAGCGACCCGACAGGCGGTGATTCACCCCTCCACTTT | CASSDPTGGDSPLHF
TRBJ1-1 | - | many | TRBV11-3 | TGTGCCAGCAGCTTCCAGGGCGACACTGAAGCTTTCTTT | CASSFQGDTEAFF
TRBJ1-5 | - | - | TRBV6-6 | TGTGCCAGCAGCGAGGGCCTCGGAGGTAATCAGCCCCAGCATTTT | CASSEGLGGNQPQHF
TRBJ1-1 | - | many | TRBV6-1 | TGTGCCAGCAGCAAACCAGGGTGGGGGACTGAAGCTTTCTTT | CASSKPGWGTEAFF
TRBJ2-1 | - | few | TRBV3-1 | TGTGCCAGTCGGTTTGGAGGAGGAAGCTCCTACAATGAGCAGTTCTTC | CASRFGGGSSYNEQFF
TRBJ2-3 | - | many | TRBV25-1 | TGTGCCAGCAGTCCGGGGATTAGCACAGATACGCAGTATTTT | CASSPGISTDTQYF